Reported below is one T cell receptor beta chain. This CDR3 is 14 amino acids long. Germline lookup yields CDR1 SQVTM and CDR2 ANQGSEA. Trimming removed 6 bases from V and 7 bases from J, with 18 bases in between. This entry comes from a study of cytomegalovirus exposure and HLA in healthy donors. PCR amplification relied on 60 Vbeta primers (plus 13 Jbeta primers). The method was immunoSEQ multiplex PCR; TCRdb's version includes in-frame clones alone and lacks a portion of them. The data show roughly 80,000 clones, with under 85% seen just once and 15% to 20% held by the top ten. The chain joins TRBV29-1 to TRBJ1-4; a possible D gene is TRBD1 (6 bases). The receptor was isolated from a woman between 40 and 55 years old in good health and CMV-seropositive. The sequenced sample consisted of PBMCs. CDR3 DNA: TGCAGCGTCGGCCGCCCCGAGACAGGTGAAAAACTGTTTTTT. Amino acid sequence: CSVGRPETGEKLFF. The full variable domain, in which reference TRBV29-1 and TRBJ1-4 provide the parts outside the CDR3, is SAVISQKPSRDICQRGTSLTIQCQVDSQVTMMFWYRQQPGQSLTLIATANQGSEATYESGFVIDKFPISRPNLTFSTLTVSNMSPEDSSIYLCSVGRPETGEKLFFGSGTQLSVL.